This T cell receptor beta chain derives from a study of T cell changes during pregnancy in multiple sclerosis. TCRdb's table, derived via immunoSEQ multiplex PCR, lists solely in-frame clones and lacks some. This table holds just under 70,000 clones, roughly nine tenths found once. Germline CDR1 reads PRHDT; CDR2 reads FYEKMQ (reference sequence). The V gene lost 5 bases and the J gene lost 5 bases, with 21 bases spanning the gap. The CDR3 runs to 16 residues. Material: peripheral blood, obtained in the second trimester of pregnancy. This chain connects TRBV13 to TRBJ1-2, with D unresolved. The TCR comes from a female donor with multiple sclerosis, enrolled in a pregnancy study. The CDR3 is CASSPEAPRSLYGYTF. In DNA form, the CDR3 reads TGTGCCAGCAGCCCCGAAGCCCCCCGTAGCCTTTATGGCTACACCTTC.